Below are 24 T cell receptor beta chains sequenced from a single sample in a study of cytomegalovirus exposure and HLA in healthy donors. The PCR made use of 60 Vbeta and 13 Jbeta primers. Sequencing was performed with immunoSEQ multiplex PCR; in TCRdb, only in-frame clones are kept and a portion is missing. The table has about 77,000 clones, about 80% seen once. Sequenced input: PBMCs. The receptor source for this set is a woman in her forties in good health and CMV-seronegative.

The rearrangement joins TRBV18 to TRBJ1-1; unclear D gene. With 0 bases removed from V and 1 base from J, the gap between germline ends came to 15 bases. The germline V gene encodes CDR1 KGHSH and CDR2 LQKENI. The CDR3 is 17 amino acids. The CDR3 sequence: CASSPPFPGLRNTEAFF. Written as DNA, the CDR3 is TGTGCCAGCTCACCACCGTTCCCCGGACTGAGGAACACTGAAGCTTTCTTT.

The chain has TRBV18 and TRBJ1-1; 7 bases agree with TRBD1. The CDR3 extends over 14 amino acids. Germline loops: CDR1 KGHSH, CDR2 LQKENI. With V trimmed by 4 bases and J by 1 base, 3 bases remained unmatched. The CDR3 bases are TGTGCCAGCTCACGGGACAGAGAGAACACTGAAGCTTTCTTT. Its protein product is CASSRDRENTEAFF.

The chain carries TRBV5-1 and TRBJ2-1; 10 bases are shared with TRBD1. The CDR3 sequence is 15 residues long. V trimming: 3 bases; J trimming: 6 bases; junction bases outside the gene matches: 6. CDR1 SGHRS and CDR2 YFSETQ come from the germline V gene. CDR3 in amino acids: CASSSRDRGFNEQFF. The CDR3 coding sequence is TGCGCCAGCAGCTCCCGGGACAGGGGTTTCAATGAGCAGTTCTTC.

This CDR3 reads CASSWEEDYEQYF. CDR3 sequence (DNA): TGTGCCAGTAGTTGGGAGGAAGACTACGAGCAGTACTTC. This chain links TRBV19 with TRBJ2-7, with D tentatively TRBD2 (6 bases). The CDR3 runs to 13 residues. Germline CDR1 LNHDA, CDR2 SQIVND (reference sequence). The ends were cut back, 5 bases at V and 3 bases at J, with 11 bases in the middle. Based on the CDR3 plus reference TRBV19 and TRBJ2-7, the full variable domain is DGGITQSPKYLFRKEGQNVTLSCEQNLNHDAMYWYRQDPGQGLRLIYYSQIVNDFQKGDIAEGYSVSREKKESFPLTVTSAQKNPTAFYLCASSWEEDYEQYFGPGTRLTVT.

J is TRBJ2-2 and V is TRBV9, with unresolved D. There are 15 residues in the CDR3. Germline V lookup: CDR1 SGDLS, CDR2 YYNGEE. V lost 1 base, J lost 7 bases, and 14 bases lay in between. The CDR3 nucleotides read TGTGCCAGCAGCGTATTGGCAGGCATAGGCGGGGAGCTGTTTTTT. Protein sequence: CASSVLAGIGGELFF.

The chain links TRBV4-1 to TRBJ2-7, with TRBD2 as a possible D gene (7 bases). This CDR3 region has 16 residues. V dropped 0 bases and J dropped 4 bases, with 16 bases sitting between them. Germline loops: CDR1 MGHRA, CDR2 YSYEKL. CDR3 DNA sequence: TGCGCCAGCAGCCAAGAAGAAGGCGGGGGCCATTACGAGCAGTACTTC. Its protein is CASSQEEGGGHYEQYF.

The rearrangement links TRBV15 to TRBJ2-3, with a tentative D call TRBD1 (6 bases). The germline V and J ends were trimmed by 1 base and 1 base, with 15 bases remaining between them. CDR1 is LNHNV and CDR2 is YYDKDF in the germline V gene (reference sequence). The CDR3 consists of 17 residues. Here the CDR3 DNA reads TGTGCCACCAGCAGAGGTAGAGCAGGGGCCCGCACAGATACGCAGTATTTT. This translates into CATSRGRAGARTDTQYF.

The chain has TRBV7-3 and TRBJ2-1, with D unclear. V lost 2 bases, J lost 5 bases, and 7 bases lay in between. This CDR3 spans 13 amino acids. Germline V gives CDR1 SGHTA, CDR2 FQGTGA. CDR3 in amino acids: CASSLSQNNEQFF. The CDR3 coding sequence is TGTGCCAGCAGCTTATCACAGAACAATGAGCAGTTCTTC.

The genes are TRBV7-2 and TRBJ2-1; a weak D match, TRBD2 (5 bases). V was pared by 7 bases and J by 8 bases, with 21 bases between. The CDR3 is made up of 15 amino acids. From germline, CDR1 is SGHTA and CDR2 FQGNSA. The chain's CDR3 is CASTFLGRTADEQFF. The DNA for the CDR3 is TGTGCCAGCACCTTTCTGGGTAGGACTGCCGATGAGCAGTTCTTC.

The chain combines TRBV7-9 with TRBJ2-1; D is undetermined. Per germline, CDR1 SEHNR and CDR2 FQNEAQ (reference sequence). The CDR3 runs 14 residues. V lost 1 base to trimming and J lost 0 bases, with 4 bases between them. The DNA of the CDR3 is TGTGCCAGCAGCTTAGAACTCTCCTACAATGAGCAGTTCTTC. It yields the protein CASSLELSYNEQFF.

This clone was counted a single time. Other DNA sequences in this sample translate to the same CDR3. The chain couples TRBV28 to TRBJ2-7; D is ambiguous. CDR1 MDHEN and CDR2 SYDVKM come from the germline V gene. Trimming shortened V by 4 bases and J by 4 bases, and 8 bases separated the two germline ends. CDR3 length: 12 amino acids. In DNA, the CDR3 is TGTGCCAGCAGTTCGGTAGATTACGAGCAGTACTTC. It encodes CASSSVDYEQYF.

The sample holds a few counts of this clone. The chain carries TRBV2 and TRBJ2-7; D ambiguous. This CDR3 is built from 12 residues. Between the trimmed V and J ends, which lost 2 bases and 7 bases, there was a span of 9 bases. Germline V gives CDR1 SNHLY, CDR2 FYNNEI. The CDR3 is CASSERRREQYF. For the CDR3, the DNA is TGTGCCAGCAGTGAAAGGAGACGGGAGCAGTACTTC.

This clone was seen a handful of times. CDR3 bases: TGTGCCAGCAGTGAATGGACAGCTCCAAATGAAAAACTGTTTTTT. This gives the protein CASSEWTAPNEKLFF. V gene TRBV6-1 combines with J gene TRBJ1-4; D perhaps matches TRBD1 (6 bases). CDR1 is MNHNS and CDR2 is SASEGT in the germline V gene. V was clipped by 2 bases and J by 5 bases, with 12 bases between them. The CDR3 extends over 15 amino acids.

The chain couples TRBV4-1 to TRBJ1-4; 12 bases are shared with TRBD1. V lost 0 bases to trimming and J lost 8 bases; unmatched junction nucleotides: 13. Germline CDR1 reads MGHRA; CDR2 reads YSYEKL. The CDR3 is made up of 19 amino acids. The CDR3 bases are TGCGCCAGCAGCCAAGATTCTTTTGGGGACAGGGGGCGCAGGGAAAAACTGTTTTTT. Its translation: CASSQDSFGDRGRREKLFF.

This clone occurred a few times. The chain carries TRBV4-1 and TRBJ2-1; TRBD1 matches at 7 bases. The CDR3 has 15 amino acids. V lost 1 base and J lost 6; bases outside the gene matches: 6. From germline, CDR1 is MGHRA and CDR2 YSYEKL. CDR3 sequence (DNA): TGCGCCAGCAGCCAAGGTTACGGGACAGTCAATGAGCAGTTCTTC. Translation: CASSQGYGTVNEQFF.

The V call is TRBV5-1, the J call TRBJ2-1, with 7 bases that match TRBD2. CDR3 length equals 15 residues. J was trimmed by 8 bases and V by 2 bases; bases with no gene match: 10. In germline, CDR1 is SGHRS, CDR2 YFSETQ. CDR3 nucleotide sequence: TGCGCCAGCAGCTTCTCCGGGGGAGGGCTCGATGAGCAGTTCTTC. The encoded protein is CASSFSGGGLDEQFF.

This chain links TRBV18 with TRBJ2-1; 14 bases map to TRBD2. The CDR3 loop spans 21 amino acids. J was trimmed by 10 bases and V by 1 base; bases with no gene match: 21. CDR1 and CDR2 (germline): KGHSH, LQKENI. The CDR3 coding sequence is TGTGCCAGCTCACCACTCTTTGGGACAGGACTAGCGGGAGGAACGGGGGGCGAGCAGTTCTTC. Encoded protein: CASSPLFGTGLAGGTGGEQFF.

V and J are TRBV21-1 and TRBJ1-1; TRBD1, the table's D call, lacks a check against the DNA. TRBV21-1 corresponds to a pseudogene. The CDR3 spans 14 residues. The CDR3 spells CASSLDIGDTEAFF. In DNA form, the CDR3 reads TGTGCCAGCAGCCTGGACATTGGGGACACTGAAGCTTTCTTT.

A few counts support this clone. This sample also contains other DNA sequences that code for the same CDR3. The chain links TRBV29-1 to TRBJ1-2; the match to TRBD1 covers 8 bases. Trimming removed 4 bases from V and 8 bases from J; junction bases left unmatched: 9. The CDR3 is 13 residues long. Per the germline V gene, CDR1 is SQVTM and CDR2 is ANQGSEA. CDR3 sequence reads: CSVVGQGAWGYTF. CDR3 bases: TGCAGCGTTGTTGGGCAGGGGGCGTGGGGCTACACCTTC.

Here the CDR3 reads CASSTRTSGRGNNEQFF. The CDR3 DNA is TGCGCCAGCAGCACCCGGACTAGCGGGAGAGGAAACAATGAGCAGTTCTTC. The chain links TRBV5-1 to TRBJ2-1; 13 bases match TRBD2. V lost 4 bases to trimming and J lost 5 bases; unmatched junction nucleotides: 9. The CDR3 runs 17 residues. Germline CDR1 and CDR2: SGHRS and YFSETQ.

This clone was picked up one time. The genes are TRBV14 and TRBJ2-1; D is perhaps TRBD1 (6 bases). In germline, CDR1 is SGHDN, CDR2 FVKESK. The germline V and J ends were trimmed by 1 base and 5 bases, with 21 bases remaining between them. This CDR3 has 18 amino acids. CDR3 bases: TGTGCCAGCAGCCAAGGGGCCAGGGGCTTTTCGAGACACAATGAGCAGTTCTTC. Amino acids: CASSQGARGFSRHNEQFF. The full variable domain, its missing parts supplied by reference TRBV14 and TRBJ2-1, is EAGVTQFPSHSVIEKGQTVTLRCDPISGHDNLYWYRRVMGKEIKFLLHFVKESKQDESGMPNNRFLAERTGGTYSTLKVQPAELEDSGVYFCASSQGARGFSRHNEQFFGPGTRLTVL.

The chain recombines TRBV2 with TRBJ1-2; D not certain. V dropped 4 bases and J dropped 0 bases, with 9 bases sitting between them. This CDR3 has 14 residues. Germline CDR1 is SNHLY and CDR2 is FYNNEI. Written as DNA, the CDR3 is TGTGCCAGCAGTGCCGGGGAAGCTAACTATGGCTACACCTTC. Its protein is CASSAGEANYGYTF.

This clone appeared once. The chain recombines TRBV7-7 with TRBJ2-5; 7 positions match TRBD2. The CDR3 has 13 amino acids. CDR1 is SSHAT, CDR2 FNYEAQ, per germline (reference sequence). Trimming removed 5 bases from V and 6 bases from J; junction bases left unmatched: 6. CDR3 coding DNA: TGTGCCAGCAGCATACTAGCGAGTCAGACCCAGTACTTC. Amino acids: CASSILASQTQYF.

This clone was seen more than once but under ten times. The genes are TRBV12-5 and TRBJ2-7; 7 bases match TRBD1. The junction had 6 bases not matched to a gene; V was cut back by 1 base and J by 3 bases. Germline V lookup: CDR1 LGHNT, CDR2 FRNRAP. This CDR3 is 15 amino acids long. The CDR3 reads CASGLGQGESYEQYF. The CDR3 nucleotides read TGTGCTAGTGGTTTGGGACAGGGAGAAAGCTACGAGCAGTACTTC.